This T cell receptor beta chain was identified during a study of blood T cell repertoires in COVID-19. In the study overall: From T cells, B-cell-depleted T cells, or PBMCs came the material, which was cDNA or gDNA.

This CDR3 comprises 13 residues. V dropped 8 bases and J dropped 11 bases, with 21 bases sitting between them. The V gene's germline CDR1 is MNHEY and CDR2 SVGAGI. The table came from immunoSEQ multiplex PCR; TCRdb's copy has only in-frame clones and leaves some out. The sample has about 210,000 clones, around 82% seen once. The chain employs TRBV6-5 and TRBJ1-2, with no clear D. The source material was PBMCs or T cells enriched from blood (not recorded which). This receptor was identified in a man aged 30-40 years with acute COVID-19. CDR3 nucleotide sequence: TGTGCCAGCCAAAGTTCCTCGGGTCTTCTGTACACCTTC. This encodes CASQSSSGLLYTF.